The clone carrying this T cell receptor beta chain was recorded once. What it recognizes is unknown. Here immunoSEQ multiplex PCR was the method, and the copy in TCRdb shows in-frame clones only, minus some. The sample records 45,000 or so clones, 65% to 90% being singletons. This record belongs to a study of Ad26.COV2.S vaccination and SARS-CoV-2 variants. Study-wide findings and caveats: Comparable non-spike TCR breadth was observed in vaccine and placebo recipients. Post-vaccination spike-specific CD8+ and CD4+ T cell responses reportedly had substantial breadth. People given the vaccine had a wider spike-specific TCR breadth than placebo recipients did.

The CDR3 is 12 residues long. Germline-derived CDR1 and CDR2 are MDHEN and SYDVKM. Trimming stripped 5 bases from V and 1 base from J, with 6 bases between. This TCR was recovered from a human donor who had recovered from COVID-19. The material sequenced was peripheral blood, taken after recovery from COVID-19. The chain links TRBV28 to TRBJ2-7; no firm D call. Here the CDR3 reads CASSPPSYEQYF. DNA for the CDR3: TGTGCCAGCAGTCCTCCATCCTACGAGCAGTACTTC.